The 20 T cell receptor beta chains below were found in one sample sequenced in a study of T-cell memory formation after mild COVID-19. TCRdb independently ran MiXCR on the 5' RACE reads; one entry per CDR3 protein. The sample contains more than 450,000 distinct CDR3 sequences, approximately 18% of which appear only once. Material: PBMCs or a T cell subset sorted from them (not recorded which). The receptors shown here come from an adult woman who had mild COVID-19 (a few samples of this study predate the infection). Cell type and time point are not known.

There are a few counts of this clonotype. The chain couples TRBV6-5 to TRBJ1-2; TRBD1 matches at 7 bases. The CDR3 spans 20 residues. The V segment lost 1 base and the J segment 1 base; nucleotides outside the gene matches: 18. Germline values: CDR1 MNHEY, CDR2 SVGAGI. The CDR3 DNA reads as TGTGCCAGCAGTTACTATTCTGGGTCCCCGACAGGGCGAAATAACTATGGCTACACCTTC. Protein product: CASSYYSGSPTGRNNYGYTF.

This sequence joins TRBV18 and TRBJ2-2; weak D call: TRBD1 (6 bases). V gave up 0 bases and J gave up 1 base, with 9 bases separating them. This CDR3 contains 16 residues. The germline V gene has CDR1 KGHSH and CDR2 LQKENI. DNA of the CDR3: TGTGCCAGCTCACCACCCCAGGGGAGGAACACCGGGGAGCTGTTTTTT. Translating gives CASSPPQGRNTGELFF.

This clonotype was seen more than once but under ten times. The chain is built from TRBV5-6 and TRBJ2-4; 14 nucleotides agree with TRBD2. The junction had 9 bases not matched to a gene; V was cut back by 4 bases and J by 0 bases. The CDR3 has 19 amino acids. The V gene's germline CDR1 is SGHDT and CDR2 YYEEEE. The CDR3 reads CASSQPGLAGDLAKNIQYF. CDR3 bases: TGTGCCAGCAGCCAACCGGGACTAGCGGGGGACCTAGCCAAAAACATTCAGTACTTC.

The rearrangement joins TRBV27 to TRBJ2-4; D possibly matches TRBD1 or TRBD2 (6 bases each). Germline V lookup: CDR1 MNHEY, CDR2 SMNVEV (reference sequence). The CDR3 is 19 amino acids. V dropped 1 base and J dropped 1 base, with 20 bases sitting between them. CDR3 sequence reads: CASSLYGGRPGVAKNIQYF. CDR3 nucleotides: TGTGCCAGCAGTTTATATGGGGGGCGGCCTGGAGTGGCCAAAAACATTCAGTACTTC.

The chain uses TRBV20-1 and TRBJ1-1; 10 nucleotides align to TRBD1. Losses at the gene ends were 6 bases for V and 6 bases for J; bases not matched to a gene: 4. The CDR3 has 12 amino acids. CDR1 and CDR2 (germline): DFQATT, SNEGSKA (reference sequence). CDR3 nucleotides: TGCAGTGCGGAGACAGGGGGCCCTGAAGCTTTCTTT. Its protein product is CSAETGGPEAFF.

This clonotype has just a few counts. The CDR3 DNA follows: TGTGCCAGCAGCCAAGCCGACAGGGGGGCTGAAGCTTTCTTT. Translated: CASSQADRGAEAFF. The gene calls are TRBV3-1 and TRBJ1-1, with 9 bases lining up with TRBD1. This CDR3 is built from 14 residues. Trimming took 1 base from V and 6 from J; bases not matched to a gene: 3. Germline CDR1 reads LGHDT; CDR2 reads YNNKEL (reference sequence).

The rearrangement joins TRBV2 to TRBJ2-7; D unclear. V was clipped by 4 bases and J by 5 bases, with 12 bases between them. The CDR3 loop spans 13 amino acids. The germline V gene encodes CDR1 SNHLY and CDR2 FYNNEI. CDR3 protein: CASSARFRDEQYF. In nucleotides, the CDR3 is TGTGCCAGCAGTGCTCGGTTCCGGGACGAGCAGTACTTC. Full variable domain (missing parts from reference TRBV2 and TRBJ2-7): EPEVTQTPSHQVTQMGQEVILRCVPISNHLYFYWYRQILGQKVEFLVSFYNNEISEKSEIFDDQFSVERPDGSNFTLKIRSTKLEDSAMYFCASSARFRDEQYFGPGTRLTVT.

The chain carries TRBV4-2 and TRBJ2-5; D is unclear. Germline-derived CDR1 and CDR2 are LGHNA and YNFKEQ. The CDR3 contains 15 residues. V was pared by 4 bases and J by 5 bases, with 17 bases between. DNA of the CDR3: TGTGCCAGCAGCCCAGCCCGTACTCAGGAGGAGACCCAGTACTTC. Its protein is CASSPARTQEETQYF.

The chain couples TRBV11-3 to TRBJ2-4, with D unclear. Germline V lookup: CDR1 SGHNT, CDR2 YENEEA. Trimming removed 1 base from V and 1 base from J, with 8 bases in between. The CDR3 consists of 15 residues. CDR3 in amino acids: CASSLVRGAKNIQYF. The CDR3 DNA follows: TGTGCCAGCAGCTTAGTCCGTGGGGCCAAAAACATTCAGTACTTC.

The rearrangement joins TRBV6-2 or TRBV6-3 to TRBJ2-2; 13 nucleotides line up with TRBD2. The V and J ends lost 0 bases and 3 bases, in that order; junction bases with no gene match: 4. The CDR3 spans 18 residues. CDR1 and CDR2 (germline): MNHEY, SVGEGT. The CDR3 nucleotides are TGTGCCAGCAGTTACTCGACTAGCGGGAGGCAGTACACCGGGGAGCTGTTTTTT. It translates to CASSYSTSGRQYTGELFF.

The chain joins TRBV7-9 to TRBJ2-3; TRBD1 is a possible D gene (6 bases). V was pared by 5 bases and J by 5 bases, with 14 bases between. Germline V gene sequence: CDR1 SEHNR, CDR2 FQNEAQ (reference sequence). The CDR3 has 14 amino acids. The CDR3 loop reads CASSPQVRGDTQYF. The DNA for the CDR3 is TGTGCCAGCAGCCCACAGGTCAGGGGAGATACGCAGTATTTT.

The chain combines TRBV24-1 with TRBJ2-1; 7 bases match TRBD1. V gave up 3 bases and J gave up 0 bases; unmatched junction bases: 13. The CDR3 covers 19 residues. Germline-derived CDR1 and CDR2 are KGHDR and SFDVKD. CDR3 loop: CATSDSLLTGDHSYNEQFF. Written as DNA, the CDR3 is TGTGCCACCAGTGATAGTCTCTTAACAGGGGACCACTCCTACAATGAGCAGTTCTTC.

This clonotype came up a few times. The J gene is TRBJ1-1, the V gene TRBV6-5, with D tentatively TRBD1 (5 bases). Trimming took off 11 bases at V and 5 bases at J, with 12 bases between the two ends. This CDR3 comprises 11 residues. Per germline, CDR1 MNHEY and CDR2 SVGAGI. CDR3 protein: CAVGRGTEAFF. CDR3 bases: TGTGCCGTGGGTCGGGGGACTGAAGCTTTCTTT.

Only a few counts were recorded for this clonotype. The J gene is TRBJ1-2, the V gene TRBV29-1; D remains unclear. The CDR3 runs to 13 residues. CDR1 is SQVTM, CDR2 ANQGSEA, per germline. Trimming removed 0 bases at V and 0 bases at J, with 5 bases between. This CDR3 reads CSVEDASNYGYTF. CDR3 bases: TGCAGCGTTGAAGATGCCTCTAACTATGGCTACACCTTC.

The chain is built from TRBV27 and TRBJ2-1; D is possibly TRBD2 (5 bases). V was pared by 9 bases and J by 7 bases, with 16 bases between. Germline CDR1 is MNHEY and CDR2 is SMNVEV (reference sequence). The CDR3 spans 13 residues. CDR3 sequence reads: CASSFRTGNEQFF. The CDR3 coding sequence is TGTGCCAGTTCGTTTAGAACGGGGAATGAGCAGTTCTTC.

This clonotype was seen more than once but under ten times. CDR3 sequence: CASSHGTSDNEQFF. CDR3 nucleotides: TGCGCCAGCAGCCACGGGACTAGTGATAATGAGCAGTTCTTC. The J gene is TRBJ2-1, the V gene TRBV4-1; 8 nucleotides agree with TRBD2. The CDR3 has 14 residues. J gave up 7 bases and V 3 bases, and 5 bases lay outside the gene matches. The germline CDR1 and CDR2 sequences are MGHRA and YSYEKL.

There are a few counts of this clonotype. The chain uses TRBV20-1 and TRBJ2-3; D gene ambiguous. V was pared by 2 bases and J by 0 bases, with 9 bases between. Germline loops: CDR1 DFQATT, CDR2 SNEGSKA (reference sequence). This CDR3 has 14 residues. For the CDR3, the DNA is TGCAGTGCTAGAAGATACACTAGCACAGATACGCAGTATTTT. This gives the protein CSARRYTSTDTQYF.

CDR3 in DNA: TGTGCCAGCAGTTCGACAGGGGCAAATTCACCCCTCCACTTT. This encodes CASSSTGANSPLHF. The chain uses TRBV12-3 or TRBV12-4 and TRBJ1-6, with 8 bases identical to TRBD1. The CDR3 is made up of 14 amino acids. Germline trimming cut 4 bases from V and 7 bases from J; bases unmatched to any gene: 3.

This clonotype has a handful of counts. The chain has TRBV6-1 and TRBJ2-7; no clear D gene. The germline CDR1 and CDR2 sequences are MNHNS and SASEGT. V was shortened by 4 bases and J by 0 bases, with 7 bases between the two germline ends. The CDR3 runs to 13 residues. The CDR3 loop is CASSVVSSYEQYF. DNA of the CDR3: TGTGCCAGCAGTGTAGTTAGCTCCTACGAGCAGTACTTC.

This clonotype was found a few times. The chain couples TRBV7-2 to TRBJ1-1; possibly TRBD1 for D (5 bases). Germline values: CDR1 SGHTA, CDR2 FQGNSA. Trimming cost V 2 bases and J 8 bases, with 9 bases left between them. The CDR3 extends over 12 amino acids. The CDR3 loop is CASSLNWGEAFF. The CDR3 region has the DNA TGTGCCAGCAGCTTAAATTGGGGGGAAGCTTTCTTT. The variable domain in full, with the rest retrieved from reference TRBV7-2 and TRBJ1-1, is GAGVSQSPSNKVTEKGKDVELRCDPISGHTALYWYRQSLGQGLEFLIYFQGNSAPDKSGLPSDRFSAERTGGSVSTLTIQRTQQEDSAVYLCASSLNWGEAFFGQGTRLTVV.